The 14 T cell receptor beta chains reported below all come from one sample, sequenced in a study of siplizumab effects on memory and regulatory T cells. The method was immunoSEQ multiplex PCR; TCRdb's version includes in-frame clones alone and lacks a portion of them. The table has 100,000 or so clones, around 92% seen once. Input material: CD4+ T cells sorted from blood. Receptors originate from a human donor in good health. Some clones in this sample may be carry-over from other donors' samples.

This chain links TRBV19 with TRBJ2-4; D is unclear. V lost 8 bases, J lost 2 bases, and 13 bases lay in between. The CDR3 sequence is 14 residues long. In germline, CDR1 is LNHDA, CDR2 SQIVND (reference sequence). Here the CDR3 reads CASGLVSSKNIQYF. CDR3 in DNA: TGTGCCAGTGGGCTAGTATCGTCCAAAAACATTCAGTACTTC.

The chain carries TRBV5-1 and TRBJ2-7; D remains ambiguous. CDR3 size: 13 residues. V was pared by 3 bases and J by 2 bases, with 9 bases between. The germline CDR1 and CDR2 sequences are SGHRS and YFSETQ. The CDR3 region has the DNA TGCGCCAGCAGCTCCCAGGCAGCCTACGAGCAGTACTTC. It specifies CASSSQAAYEQYF. The whole variable domain, remainder taken from reference TRBV5-1 and TRBJ2-7, is KAGVTQTPRYLIKTRGQQVTLSCSPISGHRSVSWYQQTPGQGLQFLFEYFSETQRNKGNFPGRFSGRQFSNSRSEMNVSTLELGDSALYLCASSSQAAYEQYFGPGTRLTVT.

The genes are TRBV25-1 and TRBJ2-3; D perhaps matches TRBD2 (7 bases). The CDR3 is made up of 18 amino acids. Germline V gene sequence: CDR1 MGHDK, CDR2 SYGVNS. V lost 8 bases to trimming and J lost 4 bases, with 28 bases between them. This CDR3 is CASQSPRGASRSPDTQYF. As DNA, the CDR3 is TGTGCCAGCCAGTCGCCCCGGGGGGCTAGCAGGTCCCCAGATACGCAGTATTTT.

The chain joins TRBV7-2 to TRBJ1-1; D is undetermined. The CDR3 is 11 residues long. Germline V gives CDR1 SGHTA, CDR2 FQGNSA. With 6 bases removed from V and 3 bases from J, the gap between germline ends came to 5 bases. The CDR3 DNA is TGTGCCAGCAGGGGATACACTGAAGCTTTCTTT. It specifies CASRGYTEAFF.

The chain recombines TRBV28 with TRBJ2-5; tentatively, D is TRBD1 or TRBD2 (5 bases each). This CDR3 has 15 amino acids. V lost 5 bases to trimming and J lost 12 bases, with 25 bases between them. The V gene's germline CDR1 is MDHEN and CDR2 SYDVKM. CDR3 sequence: CASSLRDPGTHGKYF. DNA of the CDR3: TGTGCCAGCAGTCTAAGAGACCCCGGGACGCACGGGAAGTACTTC. The variable domain in full, completed from reference TRBV28 and TRBJ2-5, reads DVKVTQSSRYLVKRTGEKVFLECVQDMDHENMFWYRQDPGLGLRLIYFSYDVKMKEKGDIPEGYSVSREKKERFSLILESASTNQTSMYLCASSLRDPGTHGKYFGPGTRLLVL.

The chain joins TRBV29-1 to TRBJ2-1; TRBD1 matches at 8 bases. V gave up 6 bases and J gave up 15 bases; unmatched junction bases: 7. CDR1 and CDR2 (germline): SQVTM, ANQGSEA. The CDR3 consists of 10 residues. The CDR3 DNA reads as TGCAGCGTGGAGACAGGGGATCGGTTCTTC. Translating gives CSVETGDRFF.

The chain carries TRBV2 and TRBJ2-5; TRBD2 aligns across 14 bases. Germline lookup yields CDR1 SNHLY and CDR2 FYNNEI. This CDR3 spans 15 amino acids. V gave up 11 bases and J gave up 4 bases; unmatched junction bases: 9. The CDR3 DNA follows: TGTGCCGGCCAGGGACTAGCGGGAGTAAGAGAGACCCAGTACTTC. Encoded protein: CAGQGLAGVRETQYF.

CDR3 residues: CSVSASGSNNEQFF. CDR3 nucleotides: TGCAGCGTTTCAGCTAGCGGGAGTAACAATGAGCAGTTCTTC. The chain combines TRBV29-1 with TRBJ2-1; 10 positions match TRBD2. Trimming cost V 5 bases and J 5 bases; bases outside gene matches: 6. Germline V CDR1 and CDR2: SQVTM, ANQGSEA. The CDR3 loop spans 14 amino acids.

The genes are TRBV5-5 and TRBJ2-7, with 7 bases matching TRBD1. The V gene's germline CDR1 is SGHKS and CDR2 YYEKEE (reference sequence). The CDR3 loop spans 15 amino acids. V trimming: 2 bases; J trimming: 2 bases; junction bases outside the gene matches: 7. The CDR3 nucleotides are TGTGCCAGCAGCTTCAACCGGGACAGTACCTACGAGCAGTACTTC. Its translation: CASSFNRDSTYEQYF.

This sequence joins TRBV28 and TRBJ2-6; D gene uncertain. The V gene's germline CDR1 is MDHEN and CDR2 SYDVKM. V was trimmed by 0 bases and J by 0 bases, leaving 3 bases between them. The CDR3 covers 15 residues. The CDR3 protein is CASSLWISGANVLTF. The CDR3 region has the DNA TGTGCCAGCAGTTTATGGATCTCTGGGGCCAACGTCCTGACTTTC.

The chain is built from TRBV7-9 and TRBJ2-7; D is ambiguous. The CDR3 is 16 amino acids. Per germline, CDR1 SEHNR and CDR2 FQNEAQ (reference sequence). Trimming pared 3 bases from V and 2 bases from J, leaving 17 bases between. The CDR3 is CASSLSGPSETYEQYF. Written as DNA, the CDR3 is TGTGCCAGCAGCTTGTCAGGCCCAAGTGAGACCTACGAGCAGTACTTC.

The V gene is TRBV5-1, the J gene TRBJ2-3, with 11 bases that match TRBD2. CDR3 length: 15 amino acids. V lost 4 bases, J lost 3 bases, and 4 bases stayed unmatched. Per the germline V gene, CDR1 is SGHRS and CDR2 is YFSETQ. CDR3 sequence reads: CASSLSGRGTDTQYF. Written as DNA, the CDR3 is TGCGCCAGCAGCCTTAGCGGGAGGGGGACAGATACGCAGTATTTT. Filled out from reference TRBV5-1 and TRBJ2-3, the complete variable domain reads KAGVTQTPRYLIKTRGQQVTLSCSPISGHRSVSWYQQTPGQGLQFLFEYFSETQRNKGNFPGRFSGRQFSNSRSEMNVSTLELGDSALYLCASSLSGRGTDTQYFGPGTRLTVL.

The chain couples TRBV7-3 to TRBJ1-1; 8 positions match TRBD1. The CDR3 spans 16 residues. Germline V gene lookup returns CDR1 SGHTA and CDR2 FQGTGA. V lost 0 bases to trimming and J lost 5 bases; unmatched junction nucleotides: 8. The CDR3 DNA is TGTGCCAGCAGCTTAACCTGGTCAACAGGGGGAACTGAAGCTTTCTTT. Translated: CASSLTWSTGGTEAFF.

This clone has only a few counts. The chain employs TRBV6-1 and TRBJ1-4, with a tentative D call TRBD1 (5 bases). This CDR3 has 10 residues. Germline V gene lookup returns CDR1 MNHNS and CDR2 SASEGT. Trimming pared 4 bases from V and 13 bases from J, leaving 7 bases between. CDR3 loop: CASSVRGLFF. For the CDR3, the DNA is TGTGCCAGCAGTGTTAGGGGACTGTTTTTT.